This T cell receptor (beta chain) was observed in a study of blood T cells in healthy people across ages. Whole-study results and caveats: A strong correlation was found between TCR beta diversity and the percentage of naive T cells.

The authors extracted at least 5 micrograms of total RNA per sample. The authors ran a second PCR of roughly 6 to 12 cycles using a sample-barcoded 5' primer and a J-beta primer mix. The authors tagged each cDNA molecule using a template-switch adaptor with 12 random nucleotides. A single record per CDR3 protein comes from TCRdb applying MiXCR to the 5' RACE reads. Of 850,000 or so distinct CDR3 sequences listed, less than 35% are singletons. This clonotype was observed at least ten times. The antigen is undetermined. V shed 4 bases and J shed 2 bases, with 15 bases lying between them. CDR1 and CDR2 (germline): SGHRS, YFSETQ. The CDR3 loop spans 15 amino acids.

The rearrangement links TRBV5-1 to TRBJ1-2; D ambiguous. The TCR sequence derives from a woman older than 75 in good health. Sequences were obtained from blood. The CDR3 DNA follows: TGCGCCAGCAGCCTCAAGACCGACATAAACTATGGCTACACCTTC. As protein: CASSLKTDINYGYTF.